This TCR beta chain was sequenced in a study of molecular identifiers for immune sequencing clone quantification. Study-wide results and caveats: Clones above 20 RNA copies held over 98% of effector molecules, under 1% in naive cells. Clone sizes could be underestimated for highly expanded clones when identical TCR molecules share a barcode.

The authors gated naive CD8 T cells as CD8+CD4-CCR7+CD45RA+ for sorting. The CDR3 is made up of 13 amino acids. Trimming took 2 bases from V and 5 from J, leaving 9 bases between them. CDR1 MNHEY and CDR2 SVGEGT come from the germline V gene. In this sample, this clonotype turned up a few times. Its specificity is unknown. Library preparation followed earlier protocols using designated TCR primers. TCRdb used MiXCR to reprocess the PCR reads, holding one entry per CDR3 protein. The table has approximately 680,000 distinct CDR3 sequences, about 25% seen once. The specimen sequenced was naive CD8+ T cells from blood, with Jurkat cell RNA spiked in. Subset denoted: FACS-sorted CD8+CD4-CCR7+CD45RA+ naive T cells. The clonotype was recovered from a human donor in good health. Some libraries in this study had Jurkat cell RNA spiked in. The V call is TRBV6-2 or TRBV6-3, the J call TRBJ1-2; D gene ambiguous. CDR3 amino acids: CASSYVNLYGYTF. In DNA form, the CDR3 reads TGTGCCAGCAGTTACGTCAATCTATATGGCTACACCTTC.